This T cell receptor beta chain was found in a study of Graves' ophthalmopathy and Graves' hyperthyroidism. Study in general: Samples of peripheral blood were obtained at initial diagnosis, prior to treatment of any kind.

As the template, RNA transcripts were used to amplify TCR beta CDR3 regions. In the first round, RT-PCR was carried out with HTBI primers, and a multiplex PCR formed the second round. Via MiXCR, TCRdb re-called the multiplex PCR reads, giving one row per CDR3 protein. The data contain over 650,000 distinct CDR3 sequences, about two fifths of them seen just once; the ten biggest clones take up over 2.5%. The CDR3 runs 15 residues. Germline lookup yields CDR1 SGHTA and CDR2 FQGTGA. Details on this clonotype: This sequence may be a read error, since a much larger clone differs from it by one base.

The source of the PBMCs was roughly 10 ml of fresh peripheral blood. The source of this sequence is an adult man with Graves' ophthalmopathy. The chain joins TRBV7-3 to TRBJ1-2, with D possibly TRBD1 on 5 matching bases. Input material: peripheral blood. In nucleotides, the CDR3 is TGTGTCAGCAGCCTGGGACCGCTACTGGCCTATGGCTACACCTTC. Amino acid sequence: CVSSLGPLLAYGYTF.